The following is a TCR beta chain sequence with its context. Its target is not known. TCRdb's copy holds only in-frame clones and misses some; the assay was immunoSEQ multiplex PCR. Found here are about 90,000 clones, around 87% of them singletons; the top ten hold over 5%. These data come from a study of identifying expanded T cells in peripheral blood. Study observations and caveats: Two-week clone count variance significantly increased as total template count grew.

There are 10 residues in the CDR3. Between the trimmed V and J ends, which lost 11 bases and 7 bases, there was a span of 8 bases. Germline lookup yields CDR1 SGHTA and CDR2 FQGNSA. The TCR originated in a person between 18 and 70 years old in good health. The sequencing sample was made of blood. The chain combines TRBV7-2 with TRBJ2-2; a weak D match, TRBD2 (5 bases). The CDR3 region is CAEGGGELFF. The CDR3 DNA is TGTGCCGAAGGAGGCGGGGAGCTGTTTTTT.